The 30 T cell receptor beta chains listed next were all sequenced from one sample in a study of identical twins. TCRdb called the 5' RACE reads again in MiXCR, with one record for every CDR3 protein. The profile shows roughly 1.6 million distinct CDR3 sequences, about 32% of them singletons. The sequenced sample was cord blood. The receptors shown here come from a newborn girl in good health.

This sequence joins TRBV11-2 and TRBJ2-4, with D unclear. The J call is uncertain, as TRBJ2-7 better fits the DNA end. Germline CDR1 reads SGHAT; CDR2 reads FQNNGV. The CDR3 extends over 13 amino acids. The CDR3 bases are TGTGCCAGCAGCTTGACCCGGGCGCGCGAGCAGTACTTC. This sequence encodes CASSLTRAREQYF.

Concerning this clonotype itself: An end of the junction does not agree with germline; a read error may underlie this. This sequence joins TRBV5-1 and TRBJ2-2; D tentatively reads TRBD1 or TRBD2 (5 bases each). CDR3 size: 16 residues. Germline lookup yields CDR1 SGHRS and CDR2 YFSETQ. CDR3 nucleotide sequence: TGCGCCGGCAGCTTGCCCGGGACCGCCAACACCGGGGAGCTGTTTTTT. It encodes CAGSLPGTANTGELFF.

V usage is TRBV7-2 and J usage is TRBJ2-1; D remains unclear. Germline CDR1 and CDR2: SGHTA and FQGNSA. V was pared by 2 bases and J by 10 bases, with 9 bases between. This CDR3 is built from 12 residues. CDR3 sequence reads: CASSLYYWEQFF. The CDR3 DNA reads TGTGCCAGCAGCTTATATTACTGGGAGCAGTTCTTC.

J is TRBJ2-3 and V is TRBV9; TRBD2 matches at 12 bases. J was trimmed by 5 bases and V by 4 bases; bases with no gene match: 8. Germline loops: CDR1 SGDLS, CDR2 YYNGEE. The CDR3 has 16 amino acids. As DNA, the CDR3 is TGTGCCAGCAGCCAATCTAGCGGGGGGGCGATAGATACGCAGTATTTT. Translated: CASSQSSGGAIDTQYF.

The chain employs TRBV4-2 and TRBJ1-2; weak D call: TRBD1 (6 bases). Trimming shortened V by 0 bases and J by 3 bases, and 17 bases separated the two germline ends. Germline assignment: CDR1 LGHNA and CDR2 YNFKEQ. CDR3 length: 17 residues. CDR3 sequence reads: CASSQDRGGGADYGYTF. The CDR3 DNA reads TGTGCCAGCAGCCAAGACAGGGGCGGGGGTGCGGACTATGGCTACACCTTC.

This clonotype was observed at least ten times. The chain combines TRBV7-2 with TRBJ2-4; TRBD1 aligns across 8 bases. The CDR3 extends over 16 amino acids. V lost 5 bases and J lost 0; bases outside the gene matches: 6. Germline V gene sequence: CDR1 SGHTA, CDR2 FQGNSA. In nucleotides, the CDR3 is TGTGCCAGCAGCCCTCGGACAGGGCTAGCCAAAAACATTCAGTACTTC. Its translation: CASSPRTGLAKNIQYF.

This clonotype came up a few times. The J gene is TRBJ2-7, the V gene TRBV11-1; possibly TRBD2 for D (6 bases). Judging by the DNA end, TRBJ2-5 fits better; the J call may be wrong. This CDR3 has 14 residues. Germline loops: CDR1 SGHAT, CDR2 FQDESV (reference sequence). CDR3 protein: CASSPLASGVTQYF. The DNA for the CDR3 is TGTGCCAGCAGCCCACTAGCCTCCGGGGTGACCCAGTACTTC.

The chain employs TRBV29-1 and TRBJ1-1; D uncertain. CDR1 SQVTM and CDR2 ANQGSEA come from the germline V gene. V gave up 4 bases and J gave up 3 bases, with 12 bases separating them. There are 13 residues in the CDR3. CDR3 sequence: CSVAPRGHTEAFF. The CDR3 DNA sequence: TGCAGCGTTGCTCCTCGTGGGCACACTGAAGCTTTCTTT.

The chain uses TRBV3-1 and TRBJ1-5, with TRBD1 matching over 7 bases. Per germline, CDR1 LGHDT and CDR2 YNNKEL (reference sequence). V lost 0 bases to trimming and J lost 15 bases; unmatched junction nucleotides: 8. The CDR3 runs 13 residues. This chain's CDR3 is CASSQDLGTALHF. CDR3 coding DNA: TGTGCCAGCAGCCAAGATTTAGGGACAGCCCTGCATTTT.

The table lists this clonotype with a few counts. The chain joins TRBV12-3 or TRBV12-4 to TRBJ2-5; D assignment may be TRBD1 or TRBD2 (5 bases each). The DNA matches TRBJ2-7 better at its end, which makes the J call doubtful. The CDR3 runs 16 residues. The CDR3 protein is CASSLTRGWGTYEQYF. In nucleotides, the CDR3 is TGTGCCAGCAGTTTAACGAGGGGTTGGGGTACCTACGAGCAGTACTTC.

The rearrangement uses TRBV4-2 and TRBJ2-1, with TRBD2 matching 10 bases. V gave up 0 bases and J gave up 8 bases; unmatched junction bases: 4. The CDR3 runs to 15 residues. CDR1 and CDR2 from the germline V gene are LGHNA and YNFKEQ. In nucleotides, the CDR3 is TGTGCCAGCAGCCAAGATCGGACTAGCGGCGATGAGCAGTTCTTC. Translated: CASSQDRTSGDEQFF.

The rearrangement uses TRBV5-1 and TRBJ2-3; the D gene could be TRBD1 or TRBD2 (5 bases each). Between the trimmed V and J ends, which lost 6 bases and 6 bases, there was a span of 11 bases. This CDR3 is built from 12 residues. Germline values: CDR1 SGHRS, CDR2 YFSETQ. The DNA for the CDR3 is TGCGCCAGCACGGCTCGGGGCGATACGCAGTATTTT. Translation: CASTARGDTQYF.

This clonotype was observed a handful of times. The rearrangement links TRBV25-1 to TRBJ1-2, with a weak D call TRBD1 (6 bases). In germline, CDR1 is MGHDK, CDR2 SYGVNS. There are 15 residues in the CDR3. The V end lost 3 bases, the J end lost 4 bases, and 15 bases lay between the germline ends. The CDR3 here is CASSDDLTGFYGYTF. The CDR3, as DNA: TGTGCCAGCAGTGATGACCTCACAGGGTTCTATGGCTACACCTTC.

V and J are TRBV28 and TRBJ1-2, with 8 bases fitting TRBD1. V lost 4 bases, J lost 5 bases, and 9 bases stayed unmatched. The germline CDR1 and CDR2 sequences are MDHEN and SYDVKM. This CDR3 contains 15 residues. The CDR3 sequence is CASSSTQGARYGYTF. CDR3 bases: TGTGCCAGCAGTTCGACCCAGGGGGCTCGGTATGGCTACACCTTC.

This clonotype has a handful of counts. The rearrangement joins TRBV15 to TRBJ1-4; possibly TRBD1 for D (6 bases). This CDR3 contains 15 residues. V was shortened by 0 bases and J by 5 bases, with 10 bases between the two germline ends. Germline V gene sequence: CDR1 LNHNV, CDR2 YYDKDF (reference sequence). This CDR3 reads CATSRDRGGNEKLFF. In DNA, the CDR3 is TGTGCCACCAGCAGAGACAGGGGCGGGAATGAAAAACTGTTTTTT.

The V call is TRBV6-2 or TRBV6-3, the J call TRBJ2-3; TRBD2 matches at 10 bases. J gave up 1 base and V 0 bases, and 7 bases lay outside the gene matches. The CDR3 has 18 amino acids. The germline V gene encodes CDR1 MNHEY and CDR2 SVGEGT. Here the CDR3 DNA reads TGTGCCAGCAGTTACTCGATTCCCGGGACTAGCGGCACAGATACGCAGTATTTT. Its protein product is CASSYSIPGTSGTDTQYF.

The rearrangement uses TRBV10-3 and TRBJ2-5; 8 positions match TRBD1. Trimming cost V 3 bases and J 6 bases; bases outside gene matches: 9. This CDR3 is 15 amino acids long. CDR1 is ENHRY, CDR2 SYGVKD, per germline. This chain's CDR3 is CAISDGQGQRKTQYF. CDR3 in DNA: TGTGCCATCAGTGATGGACAGGGCCAGCGGAAGACCCAGTACTTC.

The CDR3 nucleotides are TGTGCCAGCAGTTATAGTACGGCAGGGAACACCGGGGAGCTGTTTTTT. Protein product: CASSYSTAGNTGELFF. The chain has TRBV6-6 and TRBJ2-2; D is unresolved. CDR3 size: 16 residues. V lost 3 bases, J lost 1 base, and 12 bases lay in between. CDR1 and CDR2 (germline): MNHNY, SVGAGI (reference sequence).

On this clonotype itself: The junction and the germline gene differ at one end; a read error may be behind it. The chain is built from TRBV14 and TRBJ2-3; 9 bases line up with TRBD2. Germline V CDR1 and CDR2: SGHDN, FVKESK. The CDR3 totals 16 residues. CDR3 loop: CASSPYRGLATDAQYF. CDR3 DNA: TGTGCCAGCAGCCCCTACAGGGGACTAGCCACAGATGCGCAGTATTTT.

The chain employs TRBV28 and TRBJ1-2; no clear D. CDR1 is MDHEN, CDR2 SYDVKM, per germline. This CDR3 contains 14 residues. Trimming took 4 bases from V and 0 from J, leaving 9 bases between them. CDR3 nucleotides: TGTGCCAGCAGTTCCCCGAGCCCTAACTATGGCTACACCTTC. Amino acids: CASSSPSPNYGYTF.

This clonotype came up a few times. V gene TRBV20-1 combines with J gene TRBJ2-2; TRBD2 aligns across 7 bases. J lost 7 bases, V lost 2 bases, and 10 bases had no gene match. The CDR3 sequence is 15 residues long. Germline V gene lookup returns CDR1 DFQATT and CDR2 SNEGSKA (reference sequence). The CDR3 loop is CSARPRDYLLGELFF. CDR3 coding DNA: TGCAGTGCTAGACCCCGGGACTATTTGCTCGGGGAGCTGTTTTTT.

This clonotype was found a few times. The chain combines TRBV29-1 with TRBJ2-7; D not certain. This CDR3 region has 10 residues. Germline assignment: CDR1 SQVTM and CDR2 ANQGSEA. Between the trimmed V and J ends, which lost 4 bases and 4 bases, there was a span of 5 bases. CDR3 nucleotide sequence: TGCAGCGTTGGGGAATACGAGCAGTACTTC. This translates into CSVGEYEQYF.

V gene TRBV29-1 combines with J gene TRBJ1-1, with a tentative D call TRBD1 (5 bases). Trimming left V 5 bases short and J 6 bases short, with 10 bases between. The germline gives CDR1 SQVTM, CDR2 ANQGSEA. This CDR3 is built from 11 residues. The CDR3: CSVRGGAEAFF. Here the CDR3 DNA reads TGCAGCGTTCGTGGGGGTGCTGAAGCTTTCTTT. The full variable domain, in which reference TRBV29-1 and TRBJ1-1 provide the parts outside the CDR3, is SAVISQKPSRDICQRGTSLTIQCQVDSQVTMMFWYRQQPGQSLTLIATANQGSEATYESGFVIDKFPISRPNLTFSTLTVSNMSPEDSSIYLCSVRGGAEAFFGQGTRLTVV.

This clonotype was found a few times. CDR3 nucleotide sequence: TGTGCCAGCAGTGTGACAGATAACACTGAAGCTTTCTTT. Translation: CASSVTDNTEAFF. The chain joins TRBV12-3 or TRBV12-4 to TRBJ1-1, with D perhaps TRBD1 (5 bases). The CDR3 length is 13 residues. The V and J ends lost 5 bases and 2 bases respectively, with 9 bases between them.

The J gene is TRBJ1-6, the V gene TRBV21-1. TRBV21-1 represents a pseudogene. The CDR3 totals 13 residues. The CDR3: CASSKGGNSPLHF. In DNA, the CDR3 is TGTGCCAGCAGCAAAGGGGGTAATTCACCCCTCCACTTT.

The chain's CDR3 is CASSEVDGRGLAGVDTQYF. DNA of the CDR3: TGTGCCAGCAGTGAAGTGGACGGACGAGGACTAGCGGGAGTAGATACGCAGTATTTT. V is TRBV2 and J is TRBJ2-3, with 13 bases identical to TRBD2. The CDR3 runs 19 residues. J was trimmed by 5 bases and V by 1 base; bases with no gene match: 12. Germline CDR1 SNHLY, CDR2 FYNNEI.

V usage is TRBV5-4 and J usage is TRBJ2-3, with 10 bases that match TRBD2. V trimming: 4 bases; J trimming: 2 bases; junction bases outside the gene matches: 10. This CDR3 contains 17 residues. Germline V gene data show CDR1 as SGHNT and CDR2 as YYREEE (reference sequence). This CDR3 reads CASSRKLAGANTDTQYF. The CDR3 DNA reads TGTGCCAGCAGCCGTAAGCTAGCGGGGGCGAACACAGATACGCAGTATTTT.

This clonotype occurred many times. V gene TRBV4-2 combines with J gene TRBJ1-5; D call uncertain. The V end was cut by 0 bases, the J end by 5 bases, with 5 bases between. Germline V CDR1 and CDR2: LGHNA, YNFKEQ. The length of the CDR3 is 13 residues. The chain's CDR3 is CASSQERDQPQHF. In nucleotides, the CDR3 is TGTGCCAGCAGCCAAGAGAGGGATCAGCCCCAGCATTTT.

The chain recombines TRBV30 with TRBJ2-4; D could derive from TRBD1 or TRBD2 (5 bases each). This CDR3 is built from 13 residues. Germline V gene sequence: CDR1 GTSNPN, CDR2 SVGIG (reference sequence). Trimming took off 5 bases at V and 13 bases at J, with 21 bases between the two ends. In nucleotides, the CDR3 is TGTGCCTGGGGGTCAGGGAAGCAACGAGGGCAGTACTTC. Translating it yields CAWGSGKQRGQYF. The variable domain in full, completed from reference TRBV30 and TRBJ2-4, reads SQTIHQWPATLVQPVGSPLSLECTVEGTSNPNLYWYRQAAGRGLQLLFYSVGIGQISSEVPQNLSASRPQDRQFILSSKKLLLSDSGFYLCAWGSGKQRGQYFGAGTRLSVL.

The V call is TRBV20-1, the J call TRBJ2-7; D ambiguous. The V gene's germline CDR1 is DFQATT and CDR2 SNEGSKA (reference sequence). With 6 bases removed from V and 0 bases from J, the gap between germline ends came to 9 bases. The CDR3 runs to 12 residues. CDR3 nucleotide sequence: TGCAGTGCGGGCAGGAACTCCTACGAGCAGTACTTC. It specifies CSAGRNSYEQYF.